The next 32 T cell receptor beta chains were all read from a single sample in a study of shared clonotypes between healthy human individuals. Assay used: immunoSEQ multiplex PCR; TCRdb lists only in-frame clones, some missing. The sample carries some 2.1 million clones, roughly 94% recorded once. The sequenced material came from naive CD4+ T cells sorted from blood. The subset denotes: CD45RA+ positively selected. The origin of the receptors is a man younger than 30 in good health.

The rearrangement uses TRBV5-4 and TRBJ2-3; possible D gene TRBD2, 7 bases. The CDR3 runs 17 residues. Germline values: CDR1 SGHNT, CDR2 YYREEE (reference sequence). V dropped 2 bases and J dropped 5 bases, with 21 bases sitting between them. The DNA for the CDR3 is TGTGCCAGCAGCTTATCTCCTTACGGGGGGCCGGAAGATACGCAGTATTTT. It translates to CASSLSPYGGPEDTQYF.

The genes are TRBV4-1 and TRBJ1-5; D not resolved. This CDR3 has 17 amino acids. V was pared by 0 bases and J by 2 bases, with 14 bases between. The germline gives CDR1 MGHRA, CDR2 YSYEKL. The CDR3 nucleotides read TGCGCCAGCAGCCAAGAACGCGGTTACCCCGGCAATCAGCCCCAGCATTTT. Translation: CASSQERGYPGNQPQHF.

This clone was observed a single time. CDR3 in DNA: TGTGCCAGCAGCGTAATAGGGGGGAGCACAGATACGCAGTATTTT. It yields the protein CASSVIGGSTDTQYF. This chain connects TRBV9 to TRBJ2-3; either TRBD1 or TRBD2 may fit D (6 bases each). The germline V and J ends were trimmed by 1 base and 0 bases, with 9 bases remaining between them. The CDR3 has 15 amino acids. Germline V gene sequence: CDR1 SGDLS, CDR2 YYNGEE.

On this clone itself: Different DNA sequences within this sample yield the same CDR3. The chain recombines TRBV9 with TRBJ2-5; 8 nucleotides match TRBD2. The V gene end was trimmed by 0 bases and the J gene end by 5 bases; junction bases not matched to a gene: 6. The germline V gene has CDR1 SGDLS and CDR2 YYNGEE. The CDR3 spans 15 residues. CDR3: CASSVAGGPLETQYF. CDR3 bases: TGTGCCAGCAGCGTAGCGGGAGGGCCCTTGGAGACCCAGTACTTC.

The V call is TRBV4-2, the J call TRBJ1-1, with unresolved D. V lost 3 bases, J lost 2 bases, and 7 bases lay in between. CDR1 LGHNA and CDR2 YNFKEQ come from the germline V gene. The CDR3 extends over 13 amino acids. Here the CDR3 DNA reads TGTGCCAGCAGCCACGAGGGCAACACTGAAGCTTTCTTT. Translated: CASSHEGNTEAFF.

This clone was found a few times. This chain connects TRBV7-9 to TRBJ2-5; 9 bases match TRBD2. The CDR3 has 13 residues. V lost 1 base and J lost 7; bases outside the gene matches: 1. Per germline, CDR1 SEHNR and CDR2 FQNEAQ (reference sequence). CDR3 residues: CASSLGTSVTQYF. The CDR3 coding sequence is TGTGCCAGCAGCTTAGGGACTAGCGTGACCCAGTACTTC.

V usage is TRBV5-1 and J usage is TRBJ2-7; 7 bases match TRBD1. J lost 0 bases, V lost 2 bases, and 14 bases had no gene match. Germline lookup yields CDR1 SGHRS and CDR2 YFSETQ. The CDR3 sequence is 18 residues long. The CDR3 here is CASSLRVTGQQISYEQYF. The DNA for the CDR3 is TGCGCCAGCAGCTTACGGGTTACGGGACAGCAAATCTCCTACGAGCAGTACTTC.

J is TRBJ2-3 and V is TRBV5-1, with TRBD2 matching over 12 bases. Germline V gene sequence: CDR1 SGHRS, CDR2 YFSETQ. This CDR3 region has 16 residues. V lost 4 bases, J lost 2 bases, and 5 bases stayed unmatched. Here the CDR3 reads CASSPSGRDYTDTQYF. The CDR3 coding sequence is TGCGCCAGCAGCCCTAGCGGGAGGGACTACACAGATACGCAGTATTTT. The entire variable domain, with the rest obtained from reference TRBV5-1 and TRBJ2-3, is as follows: KAGVTQTPRYLIKTRGQQVTLSCSPISGHRSVSWYQQTPGQGLQFLFEYFSETQRNKGNFPGRFSGRQFSNSRSEMNVSTLELGDSALYLCASSPSGRDYTDTQYFGPGTRLTVL.

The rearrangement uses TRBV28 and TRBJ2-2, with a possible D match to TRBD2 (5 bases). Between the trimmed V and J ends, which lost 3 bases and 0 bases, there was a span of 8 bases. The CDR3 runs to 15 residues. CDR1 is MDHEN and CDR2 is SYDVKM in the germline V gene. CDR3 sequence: CASSFGGANTGELFF. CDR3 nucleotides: TGTGCCAGCAGTTTCGGAGGTGCGAACACCGGGGAGCTGTTTTTT.

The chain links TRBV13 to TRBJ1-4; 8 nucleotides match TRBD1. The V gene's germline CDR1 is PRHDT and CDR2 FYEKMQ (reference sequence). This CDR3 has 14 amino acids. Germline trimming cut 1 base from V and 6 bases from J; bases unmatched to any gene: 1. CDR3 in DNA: TGTGCCAGCAGCTTAGCAGGGGGCGATGAAAAACTGTTTTTT. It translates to CASSLAGGDEKLFF.

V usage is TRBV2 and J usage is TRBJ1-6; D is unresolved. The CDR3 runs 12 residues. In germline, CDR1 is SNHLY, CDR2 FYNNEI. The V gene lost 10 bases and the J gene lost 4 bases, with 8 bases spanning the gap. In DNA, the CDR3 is TGTGCCACCCAAGGTTATAATTCACCCCTCCACTTT. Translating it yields CATQGYNSPLHF.

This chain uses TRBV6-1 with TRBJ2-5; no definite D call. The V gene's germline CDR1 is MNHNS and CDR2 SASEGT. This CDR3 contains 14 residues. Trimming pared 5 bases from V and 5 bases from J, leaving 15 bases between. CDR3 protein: CASSPIGRAETQYF. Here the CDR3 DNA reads TGTGCCAGCAGTCCGATTGGCAGAGCGGAGACCCAGTACTTC.

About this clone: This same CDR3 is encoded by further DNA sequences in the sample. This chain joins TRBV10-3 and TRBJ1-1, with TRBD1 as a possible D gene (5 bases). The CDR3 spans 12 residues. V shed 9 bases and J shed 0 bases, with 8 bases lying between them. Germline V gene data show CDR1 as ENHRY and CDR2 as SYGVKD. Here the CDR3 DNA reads TGTGCCATTGCAGGGATGAACACTGAAGCTTTCTTT. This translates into CAIAGMNTEAFF.

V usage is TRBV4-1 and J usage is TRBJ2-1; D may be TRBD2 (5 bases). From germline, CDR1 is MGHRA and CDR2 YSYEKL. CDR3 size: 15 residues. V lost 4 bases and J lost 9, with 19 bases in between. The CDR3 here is CASSPHTSRAGEQFF. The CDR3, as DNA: TGCGCCAGCAGCCCGCATACCTCTCGGGCGGGTGAGCAGTTCTTC.

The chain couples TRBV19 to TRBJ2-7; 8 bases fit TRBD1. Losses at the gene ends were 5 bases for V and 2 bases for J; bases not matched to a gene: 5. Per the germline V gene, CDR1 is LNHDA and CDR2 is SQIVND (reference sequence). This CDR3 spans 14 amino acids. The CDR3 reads CASSHRGDPYEQYF. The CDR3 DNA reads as TGTGCCAGTAGTCACAGGGGGGATCCCTACGAGCAGTACTTC.

The CDR3 DNA is TGCGCCAGCAGCGGATCGACAGGGCGCTACAATGAGCAGTTCTTC. Translation gives CASSGSTGRYNEQFF. This chain joins TRBV5-1 and TRBJ2-1; 7 bases match TRBD1. CDR3 size: 15 residues. V lost 4 bases, J lost 3 bases, and 7 bases stayed unmatched. Germline V gene lookup returns CDR1 SGHRS and CDR2 YFSETQ.

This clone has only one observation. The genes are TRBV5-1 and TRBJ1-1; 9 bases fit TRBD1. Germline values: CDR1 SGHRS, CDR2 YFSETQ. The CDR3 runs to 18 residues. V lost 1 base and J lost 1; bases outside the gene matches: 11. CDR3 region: CASSLRARDRVGNTEAFF. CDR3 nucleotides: TGCGCCAGCAGCTTGAGGGCCCGGGACAGGGTAGGGAACACTGAAGCTTTCTTT.

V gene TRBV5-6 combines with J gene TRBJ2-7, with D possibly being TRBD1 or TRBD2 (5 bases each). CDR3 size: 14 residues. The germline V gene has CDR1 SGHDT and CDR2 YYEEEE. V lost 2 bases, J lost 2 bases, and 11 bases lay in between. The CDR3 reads CASSLRDHPYEQYF. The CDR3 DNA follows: TGTGCCAGCAGCTTACGGGACCACCCCTACGAGCAGTACTTC. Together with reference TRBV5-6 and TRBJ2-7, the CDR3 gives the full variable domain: DAGVTQSPTHLIKTRGQQVTLRCSPKSGHDTVSWYQQALGQGPQFIFQYYEEEERQRGNFPDRFSGHQFPNYSSELNVNALLLGDSALYLCASSLRDHPYEQYFGPGTRLTVT.

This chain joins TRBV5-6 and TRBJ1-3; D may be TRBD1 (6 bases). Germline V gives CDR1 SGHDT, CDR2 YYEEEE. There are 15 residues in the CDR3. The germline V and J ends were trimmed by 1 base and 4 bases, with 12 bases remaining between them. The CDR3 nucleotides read TGTGCCAGCAGCTTGCTGCAGGGGCTAGGAAACACCATATATTTT. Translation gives CASSLLQGLGNTIYF.

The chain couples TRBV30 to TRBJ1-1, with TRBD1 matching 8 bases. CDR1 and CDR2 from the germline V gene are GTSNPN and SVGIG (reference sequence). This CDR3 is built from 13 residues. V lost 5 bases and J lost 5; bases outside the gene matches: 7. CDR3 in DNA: TGTGCCTGGTTAGACAGGGGTGGGACTGAAGCTTTCTTT. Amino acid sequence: CAWLDRGGTEAFF.

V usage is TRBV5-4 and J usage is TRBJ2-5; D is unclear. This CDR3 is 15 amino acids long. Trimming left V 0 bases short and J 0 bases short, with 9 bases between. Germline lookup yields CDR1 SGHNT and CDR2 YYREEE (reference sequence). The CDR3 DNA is TGTGCCAGCAGCTTGGTTGGCGTTAACCAAGAGACCCAGTACTTC. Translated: CASSLVGVNQETQYF.

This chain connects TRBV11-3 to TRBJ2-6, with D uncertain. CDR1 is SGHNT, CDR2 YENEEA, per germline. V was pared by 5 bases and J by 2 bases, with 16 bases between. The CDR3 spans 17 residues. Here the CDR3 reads CASSPWPLGPGANVLTF. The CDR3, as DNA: TGTGCCAGCAGCCCCTGGCCCCTAGGGCCTGGGGCCAACGTCCTGACTTTC.

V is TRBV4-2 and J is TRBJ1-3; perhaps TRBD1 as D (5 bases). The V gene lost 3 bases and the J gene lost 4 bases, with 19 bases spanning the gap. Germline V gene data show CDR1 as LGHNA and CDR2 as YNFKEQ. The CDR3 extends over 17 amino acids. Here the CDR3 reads CASSHDPTVPIGNTIYF. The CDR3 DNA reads TGTGCCAGCAGCCACGATCCGACAGTGCCGATCGGAAACACCATATATTTT.

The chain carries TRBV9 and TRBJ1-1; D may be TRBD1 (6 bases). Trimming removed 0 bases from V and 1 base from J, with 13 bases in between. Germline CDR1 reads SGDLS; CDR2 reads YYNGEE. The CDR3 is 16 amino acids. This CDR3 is CASSVDLDRPNTEAFF. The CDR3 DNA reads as TGTGCCAGCAGCGTAGACCTAGACAGGCCGAACACTGAAGCTTTCTTT.

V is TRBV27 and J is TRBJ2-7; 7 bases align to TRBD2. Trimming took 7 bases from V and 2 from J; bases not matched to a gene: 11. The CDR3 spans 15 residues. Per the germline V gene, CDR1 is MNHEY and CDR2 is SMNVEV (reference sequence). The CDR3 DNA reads TGTGCCAGCAAGGGGCGGCGGGAGTTCCCCTACGAGCAGTACTTC. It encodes CASKGRREFPYEQYF.

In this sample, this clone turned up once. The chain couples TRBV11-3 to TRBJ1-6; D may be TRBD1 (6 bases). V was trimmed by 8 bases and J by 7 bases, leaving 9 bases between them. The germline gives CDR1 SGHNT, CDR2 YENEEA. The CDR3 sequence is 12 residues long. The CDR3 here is CASWGRNSPLHF. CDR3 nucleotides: TGTGCCAGCTGGGGGCGAAATTCACCCCTCCACTTT.

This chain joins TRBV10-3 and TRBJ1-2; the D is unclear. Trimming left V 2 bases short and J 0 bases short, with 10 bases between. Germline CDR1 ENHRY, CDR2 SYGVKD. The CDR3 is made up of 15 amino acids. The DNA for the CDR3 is TGTGCCATCAGTGAGGGTACAACTACTAACTATGGCTACACCTTC. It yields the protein CAISEGTTTNYGYTF.

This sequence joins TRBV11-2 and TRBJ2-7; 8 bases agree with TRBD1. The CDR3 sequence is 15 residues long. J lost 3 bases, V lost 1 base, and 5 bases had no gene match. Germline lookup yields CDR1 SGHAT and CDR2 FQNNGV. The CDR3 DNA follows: TGTGCCAGCAGCTTAGTGCAGGGGGCCTACTACGAGCAGTACTTC. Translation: CASSLVQGAYYEQYF.

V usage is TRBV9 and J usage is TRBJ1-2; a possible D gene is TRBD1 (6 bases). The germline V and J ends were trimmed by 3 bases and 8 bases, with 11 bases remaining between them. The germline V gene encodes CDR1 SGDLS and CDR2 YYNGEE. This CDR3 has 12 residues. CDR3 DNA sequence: TGTGCCAGCAGCGCCACAGGGTTGGGCTACACCTTC. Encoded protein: CASSATGLGYTF. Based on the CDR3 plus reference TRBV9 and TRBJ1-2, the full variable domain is DSGVTQTPKHLITATGQRVTLRCSPRSGDLSVYWYQQSLDQGLQFLIQYYNGEERAKGNILERFSAQQFPDLHSELNLSSLELGDSALYFCASSATGLGYTFGSGTRLTVV.

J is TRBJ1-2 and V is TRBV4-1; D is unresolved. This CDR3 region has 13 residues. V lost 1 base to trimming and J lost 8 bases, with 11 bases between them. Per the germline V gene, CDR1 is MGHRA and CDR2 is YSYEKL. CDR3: CASSQGQVGGYTF. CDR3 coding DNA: TGCGCCAGCAGCCAAGGGCAGGTTGGAGGCTACACCTTC.

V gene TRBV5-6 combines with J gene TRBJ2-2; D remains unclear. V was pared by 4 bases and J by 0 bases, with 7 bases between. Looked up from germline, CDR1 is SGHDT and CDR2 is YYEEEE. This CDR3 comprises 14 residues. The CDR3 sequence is CASSPIANTGELFF. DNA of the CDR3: TGTGCCAGCAGCCCGATAGCGAACACCGGGGAGCTGTTTTTT. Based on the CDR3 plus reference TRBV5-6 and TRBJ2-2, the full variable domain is DAGVTQSPTHLIKTRGQQVTLRCSPKSGHDTVSWYQQALGQGPQFIFQYYEEEERQRGNFPDRFSGHQFPNYSSELNVNALLLGDSALYLCASSPIANTGELFFGEGSRLTVL.

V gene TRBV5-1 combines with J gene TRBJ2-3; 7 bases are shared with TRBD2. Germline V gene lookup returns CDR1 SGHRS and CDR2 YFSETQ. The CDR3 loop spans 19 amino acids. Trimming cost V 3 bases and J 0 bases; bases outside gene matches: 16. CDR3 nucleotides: TGCGCCAGCAGCTGGGGTCCTAGCGGAGGTGGGTCTAGCACAGATACGCAGTATTTT. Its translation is CASSWGPSGGGSSTDTQYF.